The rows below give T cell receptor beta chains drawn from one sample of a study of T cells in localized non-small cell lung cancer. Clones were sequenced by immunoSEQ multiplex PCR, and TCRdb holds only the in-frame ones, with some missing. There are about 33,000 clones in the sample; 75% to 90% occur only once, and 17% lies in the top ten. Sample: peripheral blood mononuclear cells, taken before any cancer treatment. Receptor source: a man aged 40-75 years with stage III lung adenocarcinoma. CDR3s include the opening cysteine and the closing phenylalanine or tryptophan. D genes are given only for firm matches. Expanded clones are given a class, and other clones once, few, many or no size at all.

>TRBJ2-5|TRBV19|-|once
TGTGCCAGTAGTGTCGGGACCCAGCTTGCGGGAGAGACCCAGTACTTC
CASSVGTQLAGETQYF
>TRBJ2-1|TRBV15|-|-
TGTGCCACCAGCCTGAGAACAGTTTACAATGAGCAGTTCTTC
CATSLRTVYNEQFF
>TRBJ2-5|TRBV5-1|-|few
TGCGCCAGCAGCTTGCAGGGCGGGGCAAGTGAGACCCAGTACTTC
CASSLQGGASETQYF
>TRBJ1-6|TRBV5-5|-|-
TGTGCCAGCAGCTTGCAGGGACACGATAATTCACCCCTCCACTTT
CASSLQGHDNSPLHF
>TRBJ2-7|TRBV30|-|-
TGTGCCTGGAAGGACAATCGCCGCTCCTACGAGCAGTACTTC
CAWKDNRRSYEQYF
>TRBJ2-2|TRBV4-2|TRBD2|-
TGTGCCAGCAGCCAACAGGGACTAGCGGGGGGGTTGGCCGGGGAGCTGTTTTTT
CASSQQGLAGGLAGELFF
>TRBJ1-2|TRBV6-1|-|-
TGTGCCAGCAGTTACCAAATGTCCTACACCTTC
CASSYQMSYTF
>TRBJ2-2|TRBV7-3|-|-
TGTGCCAGCAGCTTAGGGAGTACCGCCGGGGAGCTGTTTTTT
CASSLGSTAGELFF
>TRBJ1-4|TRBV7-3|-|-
TGTGCCAGCAGCTTATTGGGCAGGGCGCTTGCTAATGAAAAACTGTTTTTT
CASSLLGRALANEKLFF
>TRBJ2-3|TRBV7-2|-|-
TGTGCCAGCAGCCCTGGGGGACCCACGCAGTATTTT
CASSPGGPTQYF
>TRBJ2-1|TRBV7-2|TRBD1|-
TGTGCCAGTACCCTCGGGACAGGGGGCTACAATGAGCAGTTCTTC
CASTLGTGGYNEQFF
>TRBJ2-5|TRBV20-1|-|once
TGCAGTGCCCAGGAAGGCGAGACCCAGTACTTC
CSAQEGETQYF
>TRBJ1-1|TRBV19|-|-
TGTGCCAGTAACAATAGGAGGCGGCCGAACACTGAAGCTTTCTTT
CASNNRRRPNTEAFF
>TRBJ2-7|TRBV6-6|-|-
TGTGCCAGCAAGGGTCAGGCTAGCTCCTACGAGCAGTACTTC
CASKGQASSYEQYF
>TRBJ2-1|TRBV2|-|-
TGTGCCAGCACCCTACGGGGGTACACCTACAATGAGCAGTTCTTC
CASTLRGYTYNEQFF
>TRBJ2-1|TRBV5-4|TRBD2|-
TGTGCCAGCAGCCAATCTACTAGCGGGGGATTAACCTACAATGAGCAGTTCTTC
CASSQSTSGGLTYNEQFF
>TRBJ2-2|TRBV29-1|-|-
TGCAGCGTTGAGAGGCAGGGGGGTACCGGGGAGCTGTTTTTT
CSVERQGGTGELFF
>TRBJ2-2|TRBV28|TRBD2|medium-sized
TGTGCCAGCAGTTTAATGGCGGGGGGACACACCGGGGAGCTGTTTTTT
CASSLMAGGHTGELFF
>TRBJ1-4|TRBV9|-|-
TGTGCCAGCAGCCCAGGACAGAACTATAATGAAAAACTGTTTTTT
CASSPGQNYNEKLFF
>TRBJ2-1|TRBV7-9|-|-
TGTGCCAGCAGCTTATTAGGACAAGGGTCCATTCCGGCAATCTATGAGCAGTTCTTC
CASSLLGQGSIPAIYEQFF
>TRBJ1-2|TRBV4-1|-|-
TGCGCCAGCAGCCTAAGCCCCAAAGACGCAGAGACCTATGGCTACACCTTC
CASSLSPKDAETYGYTF
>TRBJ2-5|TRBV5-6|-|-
TGTGCCAGCAGCTTGGGAGGGGCGACGCGGGTAGAGACCCAGTACTTC
CASSLGGATRVETQYF
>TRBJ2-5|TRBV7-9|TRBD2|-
TGTGCCAGCAGCTTTGCCGGGAAGCGGGGACAAGAGACCCAGTACTTC
CASSFAGKRGQETQYF
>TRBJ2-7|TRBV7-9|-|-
TGTGCCAGCAGGGGGACACACTACGAGCAGTACTTC
CASRGTHYEQYF
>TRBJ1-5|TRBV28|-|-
TGTGCCAGCAAGGGGTTTATCAATCAGCCCCAGCATTTT
CASKGFINQPQHF
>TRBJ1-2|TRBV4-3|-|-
TGCGCCAGCAGCCCCCGGGGAGCAGGGAAGTATTATGGCTACACCTTC
CASSPRGAGKYYGYTF
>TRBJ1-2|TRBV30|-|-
TGTGCCTGGATGAGGGACAACTATGGCTACACCTTC
CAWMRDNYGYTF